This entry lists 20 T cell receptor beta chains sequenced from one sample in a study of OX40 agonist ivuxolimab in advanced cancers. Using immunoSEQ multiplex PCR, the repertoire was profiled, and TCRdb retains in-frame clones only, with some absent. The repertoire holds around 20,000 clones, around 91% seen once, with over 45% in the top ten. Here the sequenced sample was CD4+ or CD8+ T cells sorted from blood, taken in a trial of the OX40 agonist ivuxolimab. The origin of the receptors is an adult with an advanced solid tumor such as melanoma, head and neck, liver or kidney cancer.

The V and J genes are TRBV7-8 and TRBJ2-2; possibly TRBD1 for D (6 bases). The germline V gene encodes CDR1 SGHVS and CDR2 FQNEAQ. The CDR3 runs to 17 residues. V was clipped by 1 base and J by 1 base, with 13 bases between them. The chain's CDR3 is CASSLGGRGLNTGELFF. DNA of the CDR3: TGTGCCAGCAGCTTAGGGGGGCGCGGGCTGAACACCGGGGAGCTGTTTTTT.

The CDR3 region is CASSSRDTGHEQYF. CDR3 nucleotide sequence: TGTGCCAGCAGCTCCCGGGACACCGGCCACGAGCAGTACTTC. The chain recombines TRBV11-3 with TRBJ2-7; TRBD1 is a possible D gene (6 bases). This CDR3 region has 14 residues. From germline, CDR1 is SGHNT and CDR2 YENEEA. Trimming stripped 4 bases from V and 5 bases from J, with 15 bases between.

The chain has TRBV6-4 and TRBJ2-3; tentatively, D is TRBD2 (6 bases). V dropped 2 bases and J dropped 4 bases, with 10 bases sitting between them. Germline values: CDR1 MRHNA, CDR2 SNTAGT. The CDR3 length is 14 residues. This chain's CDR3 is CASSDGVAADTQYF. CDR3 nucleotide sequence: TGTGCCAGCAGTGACGGGGTAGCGGCAGATACGCAGTATTTT.

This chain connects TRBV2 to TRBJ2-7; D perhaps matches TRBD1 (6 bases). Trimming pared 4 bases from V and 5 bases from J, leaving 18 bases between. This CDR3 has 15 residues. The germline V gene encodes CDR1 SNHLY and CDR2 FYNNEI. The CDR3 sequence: CASSATDSRTHEQYF. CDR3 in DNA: TGTGCCAGCAGTGCTACGGACAGTAGGACCCACGAGCAGTACTTC.

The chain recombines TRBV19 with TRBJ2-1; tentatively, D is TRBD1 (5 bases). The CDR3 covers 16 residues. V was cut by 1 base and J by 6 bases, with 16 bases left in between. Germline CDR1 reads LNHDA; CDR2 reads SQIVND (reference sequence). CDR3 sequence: CASSIGPLLGANEQFF. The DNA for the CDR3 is TGTGCCAGTAGTATAGGCCCCCTTTTAGGGGCCAATGAGCAGTTCTTC. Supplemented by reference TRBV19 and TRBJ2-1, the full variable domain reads DGGITQSPKYLFRKEGQNVTLSCEQNLNHDAMYWYRQDPGQGLRLIYYSQIVNDFQKGDIAEGYSVSREKKESFPLTVTSAQKNPTAFYLCASSIGPLLGANEQFFGPGTRLTVL.

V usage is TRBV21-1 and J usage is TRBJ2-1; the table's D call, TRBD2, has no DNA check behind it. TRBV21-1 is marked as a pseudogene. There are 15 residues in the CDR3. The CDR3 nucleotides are TGTGCCAGCAGCAAAGGTATCGGGGGAAGAAATGAGCAGTTCTTC. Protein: CASSKGIGGRNEQFF.

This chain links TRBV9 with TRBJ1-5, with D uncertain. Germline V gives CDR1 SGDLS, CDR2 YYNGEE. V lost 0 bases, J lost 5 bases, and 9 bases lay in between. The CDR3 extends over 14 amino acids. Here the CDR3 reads CASSVGRNDQPQHF. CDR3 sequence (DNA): TGTGCCAGCAGCGTAGGCCGGAACGATCAGCCCCAGCATTTT.

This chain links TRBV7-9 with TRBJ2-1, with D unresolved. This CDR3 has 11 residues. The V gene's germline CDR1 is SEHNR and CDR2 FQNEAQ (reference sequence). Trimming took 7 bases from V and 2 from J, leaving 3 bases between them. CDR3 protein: CASTTYNEQFF. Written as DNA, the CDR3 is TGTGCCAGCACTACCTACAATGAGCAGTTCTTC.

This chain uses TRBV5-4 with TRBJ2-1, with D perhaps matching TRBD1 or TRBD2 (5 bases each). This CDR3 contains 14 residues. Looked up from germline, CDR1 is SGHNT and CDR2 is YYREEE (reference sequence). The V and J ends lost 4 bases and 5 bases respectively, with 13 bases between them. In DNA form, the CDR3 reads TGTGCCAGCAGCGCCGGGACGGAACACAATGAGCAGTTCTTC. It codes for CASSAGTEHNEQFF.

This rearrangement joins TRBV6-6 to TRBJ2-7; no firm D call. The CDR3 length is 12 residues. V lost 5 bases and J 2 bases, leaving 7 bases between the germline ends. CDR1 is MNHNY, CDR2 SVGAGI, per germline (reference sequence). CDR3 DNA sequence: TGTGCCAGCAGTCAGACAACCTACGAGCAGTACTTC. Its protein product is CASSQTTYEQYF.

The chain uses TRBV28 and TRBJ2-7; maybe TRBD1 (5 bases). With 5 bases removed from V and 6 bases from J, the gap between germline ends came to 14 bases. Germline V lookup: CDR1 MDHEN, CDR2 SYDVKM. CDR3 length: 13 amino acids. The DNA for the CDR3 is TGTGCCAGCAGTCCTCCAGGGATGGGCGAGCAGTACTTC. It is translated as CASSPPGMGEQYF.

Here the CDR3 reads CASTGPSGKTQYF. The CDR3 DNA reads TGTGCCAGCACCGGCCCTAGCGGAAAGACCCAGTACTTC. The genes are TRBV6-5 and TRBJ2-5; 7 bases are a match to TRBD2. The CDR3 spans 13 residues. The V gene's germline CDR1 is MNHEY and CDR2 SVGAGI. The junction had 8 bases not matched to a gene; V was cut back by 7 bases and J by 6 bases.

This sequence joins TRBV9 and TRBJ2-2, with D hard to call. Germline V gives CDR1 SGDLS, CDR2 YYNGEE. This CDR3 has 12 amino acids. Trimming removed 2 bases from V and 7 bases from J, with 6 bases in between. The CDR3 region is CASSVGIGELFF. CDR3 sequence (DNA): TGTGCCAGCAGCGTTGGTATCGGGGAGCTGTTTTTT.

Here the CDR3 DNA reads TGTGCCAGCAGTGAAGATGGTACCTACAATGAGCAGTTCTTC. Protein product: CASSEDGTYNEQFF. The chain couples TRBV6-1 to TRBJ2-1; D is unclear. In germline, CDR1 is MNHNS, CDR2 SASEGT. The CDR3 sequence is 14 residues long. Trimming took 1 base from V and 2 from J, leaving 6 bases between them.

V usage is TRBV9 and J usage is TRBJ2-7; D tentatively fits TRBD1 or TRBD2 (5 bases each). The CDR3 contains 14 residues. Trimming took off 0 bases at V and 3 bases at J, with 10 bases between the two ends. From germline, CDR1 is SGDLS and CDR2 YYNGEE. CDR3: CASSVAMGDYEQYF. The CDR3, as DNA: TGTGCCAGCAGCGTAGCGATGGGGGACTACGAGCAGTACTTC.

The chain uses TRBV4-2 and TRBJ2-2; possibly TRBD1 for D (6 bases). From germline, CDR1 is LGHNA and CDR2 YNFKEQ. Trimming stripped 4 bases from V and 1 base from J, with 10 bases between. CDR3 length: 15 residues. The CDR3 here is CASSPTQGNTGELFF. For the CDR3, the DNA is TGTGCCAGCAGCCCTACACAGGGGAACACCGGGGAGCTGTTTTTT.

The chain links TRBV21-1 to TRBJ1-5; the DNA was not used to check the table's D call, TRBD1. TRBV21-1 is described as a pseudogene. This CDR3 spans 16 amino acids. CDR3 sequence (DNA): TGTGCCAGCGAGAATAGAGGGGGCGCGAGCAATCAGCCCCAGCATTTT. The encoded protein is CASENRGGASNQPQHF.

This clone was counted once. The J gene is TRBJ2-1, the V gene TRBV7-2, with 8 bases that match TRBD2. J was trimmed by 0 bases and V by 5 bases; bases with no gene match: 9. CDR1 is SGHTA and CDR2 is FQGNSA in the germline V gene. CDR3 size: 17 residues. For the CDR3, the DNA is TGTGCCAGCAGCGGGTATAGCGGGGTGAGCTCCTACAATGAGCAGTTCTTC. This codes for CASSGYSGVSSYNEQFF.

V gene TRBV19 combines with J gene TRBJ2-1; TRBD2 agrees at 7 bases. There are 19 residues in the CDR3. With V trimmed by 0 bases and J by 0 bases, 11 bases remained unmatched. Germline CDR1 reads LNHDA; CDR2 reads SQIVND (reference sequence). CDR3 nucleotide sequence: TGTGCCAGTAGTATAGAACAAACCCGGCGGGAGAGCTCCTACAATGAGCAGTTCTTC. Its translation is CASSIEQTRRESSYNEQFF.

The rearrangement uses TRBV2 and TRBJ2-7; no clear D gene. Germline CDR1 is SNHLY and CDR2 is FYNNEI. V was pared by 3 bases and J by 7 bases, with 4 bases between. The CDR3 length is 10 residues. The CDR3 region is CASSDGEQYF. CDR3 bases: TGTGCCAGCAGTGATGGGGAGCAGTACTTC.